This T cell receptor (beta chain) came from a study of shared clonotypes between healthy human individuals. There are 14 residues in the CDR3. Germline V gene lookup returns CDR1 MNHEY and CDR2 SVGAGI. Trimming shortened V by 9 bases and J by 7 bases, and 20 bases separated the two germline ends. Some clones are missing from TCRdb's copy, which holds only in-frame ones; the method was immunoSEQ multiplex PCR. The data contain approximately 1,500,000 clones, approximately 98% of them seen just once; the ten biggest clones take up 0.4% to 0.55%. The clonotype comes from a man aged 25 to 45 in good health. The genes are TRBV6-5 and TRBJ2-3; D is possibly TRBD1 or TRBD2 (5 bases each). The sequencing input was naive CD4+ T cells sorted from blood. Subset in this sample: CD45RA+ positively selected. This chain's CDR3 is CASTRGSMSNTQYF. The CDR3 nucleotides are TGTGCCAGTACCCGGGGCAGCATGAGCAATACGCAGTATTTT.